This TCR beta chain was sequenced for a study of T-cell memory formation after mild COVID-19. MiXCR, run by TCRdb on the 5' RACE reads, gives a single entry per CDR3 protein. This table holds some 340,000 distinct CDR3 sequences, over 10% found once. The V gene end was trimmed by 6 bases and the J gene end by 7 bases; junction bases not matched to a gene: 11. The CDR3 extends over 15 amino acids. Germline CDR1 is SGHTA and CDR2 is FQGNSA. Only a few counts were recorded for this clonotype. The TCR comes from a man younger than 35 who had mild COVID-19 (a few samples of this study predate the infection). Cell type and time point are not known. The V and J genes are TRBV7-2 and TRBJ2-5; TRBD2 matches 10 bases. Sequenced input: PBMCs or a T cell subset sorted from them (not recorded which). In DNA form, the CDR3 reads TGTGCCAGCAGGCCTGGGCTAGCGGGGGTCGGGACCCAGTACTTC. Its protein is CASRPGLAGVGTQYF.